The rows below give T cell receptor beta chains drawn from one sample of a study of cytomegalovirus exposure and HLA in healthy donors. Only in-frame clones appear in the TCRdb table, and some are missing; sequencing was by immunoSEQ multiplex PCR. Listed are tens of thousands of clones; 9% to 15% falls within the top ten. The sequenced sample consisted of PBMCs. The source of these receptors is a woman in her thirties in good health and CMV-seropositive. The CDR3 runs from the conserved cysteine through the conserved F or W. A D gene is named only where the DNA matches it firmly. A row's size may be missing; if present it is once, few, many or a size class.

v_gene	abundance	j_gene	d_gene	CDR3aa	CDR3nt
TRBV9	NA	TRBJ1-1	NA	CASSVAEGPYTEAFF	TGTGCCAGCAGCGTAGCTGAGGGTCCTTACACTGAAGCTTTCTTT
TRBV13	NA	TRBJ2-5	NA	CASSFGETQYF	TGTGCCAGCAGCTTCGGAGAGACCCAGTACTTC
TRBV30	NA	TRBJ2-5	TRBD2	CSLCCGGTRFDQETQYF	TGTTCTCTCTGTTGCGGGGGGACGAGATTCGATCAAGAGACCCAGTACTTC
TRBV30	NA	TRBJ1-1	NA	CAWSPGIMNTEAFF	TGTGCCTGGAGCCCAGGGATCATGAACACTGAAGCTTTCTTT
TRBV5-6	NA	TRBJ2-7	NA	CASSLGGGTHYEQYF	TGTGCCAGCAGCTTGGGAGGCGGAACACACTACGAGCAGTACTTC
TRBV30	NA	TRBJ2-1	TRBD2	CAWSTPGTSRGEQFF	TGTGCCTGGAGTACCCCCGGGACTAGCAGAGGTGAGCAGTTCTTC
TRBV7-2	NA	TRBJ1-5	TRBD1	CASSWDSTSNQPQHF	TGTGCCAGCAGCTGGGACAGTACCAGCAATCAGCCCCAGCATTTT
TRBV7-9	NA	TRBJ2-7	NA	CAIRGAYGEQYF	TGTGCCATCCGGGGGGCGTACGGCGAGCAGTACTTC
TRBV30	NA	TRBJ2-2	TRBD1	CAWKSFQTGDTGELFF	TGTGCCTGGAAATCGTTTCAGACAGGGGACACCGGGGAGCTGTTTTTT
TRBV13	NA	TRBJ2-1	NA	CASQLGASEHNEQFF	TGTGCCAGCCAACTTGGGGCTAGCGAGCACAATGAGCAGTTCTTC
TRBV2	medium-sized	TRBJ1-5	TRBD1	CASKDRARNQPQHF	TGTGCCAGCAAGGACAGGGCCCGGAATCAGCCCCAGCATTTT
TRBV4-2	NA	TRBJ2-3	TRBD2	CASSRLAGGSDTQYF	TGTGCCAGCAGCCGTCTAGCGGGGGGGTCAGATACGCAGTATTTT
TRBV9	NA	TRBJ2-1	NA	CASSSRDDEQFF	TGTGCCAGCAGCTCCCGGGATGATGAGCAGTTCTTC
TRBV5-1	NA	TRBJ1-1	NA	CASSFGAGNTEAFF	TGCGCCAGCAGCTTTGGGGCCGGGAACACTGAAGCTTTCTTT
TRBV9	NA	TRBJ1-2	TRBD1	CASSVVDPGGYGYTF	TGTGCCAGCAGCGTAGTAGACCCAGGGGGGTATGGCTACACCTTC
TRBV30	NA	TRBJ2-1	NA	CAWSPTRSSYNEQFF	TGTGCCTGGAGTCCGACTAGGAGTTCCTACAATGAGCAGTTCTTC
TRBV30	NA	TRBJ2-6	NA	CAWSVNSPSSGANVLTF	TGTGCCTGGAGTGTAAACAGTCCGAGCTCTGGGGCCAACGTCCTGACTTTC
TRBV4-1	NA	TRBJ2-7	TRBD2	CASSLRLAGVYEQYF	TGCGCCAGCAGCCTTAGACTAGCGGGTGTTTACGAGCAGTACTTC
TRBV7-9	NA	TRBJ2-7	NA	CASSLVGYGSYEQYF	TGTGCCAGCAGCTTAGTGGGGTACGGGAGTTACGAGCAGTACTTC
TRBV6-6	NA	TRBJ1-1	NA	CASTVSGKAFF	TGTGCCAGCACCGTGAGCGGGAAAGCTTTCTTT
TRBV11-2	NA	TRBJ2-7	NA	CASSLTSALRGPIYEQYF	TGTGCCAGCAGCCTGACTAGCGCCTTGAGGGGGCCTATCTACGAGCAGTACTTC
TRBV4-1	NA	TRBJ1-2	NA	CASSQSSSLNYGYTF	TGCGCCAGCAGCCAATCTAGCAGCCTAAACTATGGCTACACCTTC
TRBV29-1	NA	TRBJ2-7	TRBD1	CSTMRGRQQYF	TGCAGCACAATGAGGGGGCGTCAGCAGTACTTC
TRBV28	NA	TRBJ1-1	NA	CASSAPRQAEGAFF	TGTGCCAGCAGTGCCCCCCGACAGGCTGAGGGAGCTTTCTTT
TRBV9	NA	TRBJ2-5	TRBD2	CASSGEIRASGADGTQYF	TGTGCCAGCAGCGGAGAAATTAGGGCTAGCGGGGCGGATGGGACCCAGTACTTC
TRBV25-1	NA	TRBJ1-5	NA	CASSAQGTNQPQHF	TGTGCCAGCAGTGCACAGGGTACCAATCAGCCCCAGCATTTT
TRBV9	NA	TRBJ2-7	TRBD2	CASSVAGGIYEQYF	TGTGCCAGCAGCGTAGCGGGAGGGATCTACGAGCAGTACTTC
TRBV5-1	NA	TRBJ2-2	TRBD2	CASSLGSGANTGELFF	TGCGCCAGCAGCTTGGGGAGCGGGGCGAACACCGGGGAGCTGTTTTTT
TRBV5-1	NA	TRBJ1-4	TRBD1	CASSLARGQGDEKLFF	TGCGCCAGCAGCTTGGCCAGGGGACAGGGGGATGAAAAACTGTTTTTT
TRBV7-7	NA	TRBJ2-7	TRBD1	CASSLDRGGEQYF	TGTGCTAGCAGCTTAGACAGGGGGGGAGAGCAGTACTTC
TRBV6-6	NA	TRBJ1-2	TRBD1	CASSYSRTGDNYGYTF	TGTGCCAGCAGTTACTCGAGGACAGGGGATAACTATGGCTACACCTTC
TRBV27	NA	TRBJ2-2	TRBD1	CASGHRGRTGELFF	TGTGCCAGCGGACACAGGGGGCGGACCGGGGAGCTGTTTTTT
TRBV29-1	NA	TRBJ2-1	TRBD1	CSVTRQGVYNEQFF	TGCAGCGTGACGAGACAGGGTGTTTACAATGAGCAGTTCTTC
TRBV6-6	NA	TRBJ1-1	NA	CASSYRSGELNTEAFF	TGTGCCAGCAGTTACAGGTCGGGGGAGTTGAACACTGAAGCTTTCTTT
TRBV7-3	NA	TRBJ2-1	NA	CASSSSRGGNEQFF	TGTGCCAGCAGCTCCTCAAGGGGGGGGAATGAGCAGTTCTTC
TRBV10-3	NA	TRBJ2-3	NA	CAIRGGATDTQYF	TGTGCCATCAGAGGGGGGGCAACAGATACGCAGTATTTT
TRBV7-8	NA	TRBJ1-5	NA	CASSPRGGGNQPQHF	TGTGCCAGCAGCCCCAGGGGTGGCGGAAATCAGCCCCAGCATTTT
TRBV6-5	NA	TRBJ2-2	TRBD1	CASSGNRGPGELFF	TGTGCCAGCAGTGGAAACAGGGGGCCCGGGGAGCTGTTTTTT
TRBV9	NA	TRBJ1-1	NA	CASSVAGTNTEAFF	TGTGCCAGCAGCGTAGCGGGTACGAACACTGAAGCTTTCTTT
TRBV2	NA	TRBJ2-3	NA	CASSEAFAGATDTQYF	TGTGCCAGCAGTGAGGCCTTCGCGGGGGCCACAGATACGCAGTATTTT
TRBV4-1	NA	TRBJ2-6	TRBD2	CASSQVGLADRSGANVLTF	TGCGCCAGCAGCCAAGTGGGACTAGCGGATCGCTCTGGGGCCAACGTCCTGACTTTC
TRBV5-6	NA	TRBJ1-2	NA	CASSLGQSNYGYTF	TGTGCCAGCAGCTTGGGACAGTCTAACTATGGCTACACCTTC
TRBV6-5	NA	TRBJ1-1	NA	CASSPPGIEAFF	TGTGCCAGCAGTCCCCCGGGAATTGAAGCTTTCTTT
TRBV5-1	NA	TRBJ2-2	TRBD1	CASSLGTGIGELFF	TGCGCCAGCAGCTTGGGGACAGGGATCGGGGAGCTGTTTTTT
TRBV4-1	NA	TRBJ2-7	NA	CASSQTRSYEQYF	TGCGCCAGCAGCCAGACTAGGTCCTACGAGCAGTACTTC
TRBV19	NA	TRBJ1-6	NA	CASSMEALGYNSPLHF	TGTGCCAGTAGTATGGAGGCCCTGGGGTATAATTCACCCCTCCACTTT
TRBV30	NA	TRBJ2-1	NA	CAWSVLEGNEQFF	TGTGCCTGGAGTGTACTCGAGGGCAATGAGCAGTTCTTC
TRBV29-1	NA	TRBJ2-5	TRBD1	CSVDYQGAETQYF	TGCAGCGTTGACTATCAGGGGGCAGAGACCCAGTACTTC
TRBV27	NA	TRBJ1-4	NA	CASSPSPATNEKLFF	TGTGCCAGCAGCCCATCTCCGGCAACTAATGAAAAACTGTTTTTT
TRBV27	NA	TRBJ2-1	TRBD1	CASWGRGQGYNEQFF	TGTGCCAGCTGGGGGAGGGGACAGGGGTACAATGAGCAGTTCTTC
TRBV28	NA	TRBJ2-7	TRBD2	CASNGLAYEQYF	TGTGCCAGCAATGGACTAGCCTACGAGCAGTACTTC
TRBV30	NA	TRBJ2-7	TRBD1	CAWSRGQGIFEQYF	TGTGCCTGGAGCAGGGGACAGGGAATTTTCGAGCAGTACTTC
TRBV7-9	NA	TRBJ1-4	TRBD1	CASEQGADEKLFF	TGTGCCAGCGAACAGGGGGCGGATGAAAAACTGTTTTTT